This T cell receptor (beta chain) was obtained from a study of cytomegalovirus exposure and HLA in healthy donors. The CDR3 runs to 13 residues. Germline assignment: CDR1 MNHEY and CDR2 SVGAGI. The V gene lost 5 bases and the J gene lost 6 bases, with 11 bases spanning the gap. Repertoires were generated with immunoSEQ multiplex PCR, while TCRdb's copy carries only in-frame clones and drops some. The sample has over 200,000 clones; around 90% are singletons. Concerning this clone itself: Its antigen is still unknown.

Findings of the study overall: In vitro assays verified that three CMV-associated chains recognized CMV antigens specifically. Subsequent analysis revealed that first-cohort TCR clusters tended to co-occur in the 130 or so validation repertoires. High specificity and sensitivity for cytomegalovirus status were reported for the classifier.

The clonotype originates from a woman aged 18-29 years in good health and CMV-seronegative. The sequenced sample was PBMCs. The chain couples TRBV6-5 to TRBJ1-5, with D tentatively TRBD1 (5 bases). CDR3 residues: CASSEIRAQPQHF. CDR3 nucleotide sequence: TGTGCCAGCAGTGAAATCAGGGCTCAGCCCCAGCATTTT.